This is a list of T cell receptor beta chains from one sample in a study of blood T cell repertoires in COVID-19. TCRdb's copy holds only in-frame clones and misses some; the assay was immunoSEQ multiplex PCR. The sample carries around 180,000 clones, more than 65% recorded once. The sample taken for sequencing was PBMCs or T cells enriched from blood (not recorded which). These receptors were obtained from a woman aged 50 to 65 with acute COVID-19. Each CDR3 is given with its conserved first and last residue. Fields, in order: clone size, D gene, J gene, V gene, CDR3 DNA, CDR3 protein. A D gene is named only where the DNA matches it firmly. For some rows the clone size is stated as once, few or many, or as a class when expanded; others skip it.

-	-	TRBJ1-5	TRBV6-2/TRBV6-3	TGTGCCAGCAGTCTTGCCGGGGGTGGCAATCAGCCCCAGCATTTT	CASSLAGGGNQPQHF
-	TRBD1	TRBJ1-5	TRBV4-1	TGCGCCAGCAGCCATGTGGACAGGGGACAGCCCCAGCATTTT	CASSHVDRGQPQHF
once	TRBD2	TRBJ2-5	TRBV4-2	TGTGCCAGCAGCCAAGTTAGCGGGGGGGCCGTAGAGACCCAGTACTTC	CASSQVSGGAVETQYF
-	-	TRBJ2-4	TRBV4-1	TGCGCCAGCAGCCAAGATACCGGGGGGCGGGGAGCCAAAAACATTCAGTACTTC	CASSQDTGGRGAKNIQYF
once	-	TRBJ2-3	TRBV10-3	TGTGCCATCAGTGAGCGGGGGGCGCGGGATACGCAGTATTTT	CAISERGARDTQYF
-	TRBD1	TRBJ1-2	TRBV28	TGTGCCAGCAGGGTTTGGGGGACAGGGCTCGGCTACACCTTC	CASRVWGTGLGYTF
few	-	TRBJ1-2	TRBV5-6	TGTGCCAGCAGCAAAAACACCGGGGGGTCTAGACCCTATGGCTACACCTTC	CASSKNTGGSRPYGYTF
-	-	TRBJ1-1	TRBV28	TGTGCCAGCAGTTTATCACCCCCTAGGAACACTGAAGCTTTCTTT	CASSLSPPRNTEAFF
-	-	TRBJ1-2	TRBV6-5	TGTGCCAGCAGTCGCCGGTCGGACTCCTACTATGGCTACACCTTC	CASSRRSDSYYGYTF
-	-	TRBJ2-5	TRBV27	TGTGCCAGCAGTCCCCGGGTACCCCAAGAGACCCAGTACTTC	CASSPRVPQETQYF
-	-	TRBJ1-2	TRBV18	TGTGCCAGCTCAGTATCCGCAGCAGGGTCTTACTATGGCTACACCTTC	CASSVSAAGSYYGYTF
-	-	TRBJ1-1	TRBV6-4	TGTGCCAGCAGTATAGGCAGGGATGGCACTGAAGCTTTCTTT	CASSIGRDGTEAFF
-	-	TRBJ1-1	TRBV5-1	TGCGCCAGCAGCAGCAACTCCCAGGGGAATTTTCCTGAAGCTTTCTTT	CASSSNSQGNFPEAFF
few	-	TRBJ1-2	TRBV28	TGTGCCAGCAGTTTGAGCTATGGCTACACCTTC	CASSLSYGYTF
-	TRBD2	TRBJ2-5	TRBV7-2	TGTGCCAGCAGCTTAGTGCCATCAGGCGGGGGGGGCGGAGAGACCCAGTACTTC	CASSLVPSGGGGGETQYF
-	-	TRBJ2-3	TRBV12-3/TRBV12-4	TGTGCCAGCAGTTCAAACAGGGATACGCAGTATTTT	CASSSNRDTQYF
-	-	TRBJ1-1	TRBV3-1/TRBV3-2	TGTGCCAGCAACAACGGACAGACGAACACTGAAGCTTTCTTT	CASNNGQTNTEAFF
-	TRBD1	TRBJ1-4	TRBV30	TGTGCCTGGAGTGTAGGTACAGGGGGGACTGAAAAACTGTTTTTT	CAWSVGTGGTEKLFF
-	-	TRBJ1-5	TRBV11-2	TGTGCCAGCACCCGTGGGCGTTTT	CASTRGRF
-	-	TRBJ2-3	TRBV28	TGTGCCAGCAGTTCTGGCGGAGAAGCCACAGATACGCAGTATTTT	CASSSGGEATDTQYF
-	TRBD2	TRBJ2-3	TRBV4-1	TGCGCCAGCAGCCAACTAGCGGCCCCCACAGATACGCAGTATTTT	CASSQLAAPTDTQYF
-	TRBD2	TRBJ2-2	TRBV30	TGTGCCTGGAGTTCGCTAGCGGGGGGGCCCGGCGGGGAGCTGTTTTTT	CAWSSLAGGPGGELFF
-	-	TRBJ1-4	TRBV5-6	TGTGCCAGCAGCCCGAAACTTCTAGGGGCTAATGAAAAACTGTTTTTT	CASSPKLLGANEKLFF
-	-	TRBJ1-5	TRBV27	TGTGCCAGCAGCTACAGGGAGAATCAGCCCCAGCATTTT	CASSYRENQPQHF
-	-	TRBJ1-2	TRBV15	TGTGCCACCAGCAGAGATTCAAATATAGGGGATGGCTACACCTTC	CATSRDSNIGDGYTF
-	-	TRBJ1-5	TRBV25-1	TGTGCCAGCAGTGATTTGCGGAACGAACAGCCCCAGCATTTT	CASSDLRNEQPQHF
-	-	TRBJ1-2	TRBV14	TGTGCCAGCAGCCAAGACAGGGCGTCCTACACCTTC	CASSQDRASYTF
-	-	TRBJ1-1	TRBV29-1	TGCAGCGTGGGCGGACAGACCAACACTGAAGCTTTCTTT	CSVGGQTNTEAFF
once	-	TRBJ1-1	TRBV10-3	TGTGCCATCAGTGCCTCTCAGTCCGCTGAAGCTTTCTTT	CAISASQSAEAFF
-	-	TRBJ1-6	TRBV6-5	TGTGCCAGCAGAGCACGATCCTATAATTCACCCCTCCACTTT	CASRARSYNSPLHF
-	TRBD1	TRBJ2-3	TRBV5-1	TGCGCCAGCAGCACGGGACAGAGCTTCACAGATACGCAGTATTTT	CASSTGQSFTDTQYF
-	TRBD2	TRBJ2-1	TRBV6-5	TGTGCCACCACCCTAGCGGGAAGGAATGAGCAGTTCTTC	CATTLAGRNEQFF
-	-	TRBJ1-1	TRBV7-9	TGTGCCAGCAGCTCACAAACTGAAGCTTTCTTT	CASSSQTEAFF
-	TRBD1	TRBJ1-2	TRBV11-2	TGTGCCAGCAGCTTAGCAGGGGGCTATGGCTACACCTTC	CASSLAGGYGYTF
-	TRBD2	TRBJ2-5	TRBV19	TGTGCCAGTAGTACCAAGAGTAGCGGGGGGGCAGCGGCCCAGTACTTC	CASSTKSSGGAAAQYF
-	-	TRBJ2-3	TRBV4-2	TGTGCCAGCAGCCAGATCACAGGGAACACAGATACGCAGTATTTT	CASSQITGNTDTQYF
few	TRBD1	TRBJ1-2	TRBV2	TGTGCCAGCATTCTTCAACAGGGGAGCGTCGGCTACACCTTC	CASILQQGSVGYTF
-	TRBD2	TRBJ2-5	TRBV15	TGTGCCACCAGCAGAGATCCCCATCAAACTGACAGTGTACAGCGGGGGCGAGAGACCCAGTACTTC	CATSRDPHQTDSVQRGRETQYF
once	TRBD1	TRBJ2-5	TRBV27	TGTGCCAGAGGACAGGGTCTGACACGAGAGACCCAGTACTTC	CARGQGLTRETQYF
-	TRBD1	TRBJ1-1	TRBV28	TGTGCCAGCAGTTTACACCCAGGGGGAGCTTTCTTT	CASSLHPGGAFF
once	TRBD1	TRBJ1-4	TRBV30	TGTGCCTGGAGTCCCTTTAATCGATGGGGGACAGCTAATGAAAAACTGTTTTTT	CAWSPFNRWGTANEKLFF
-	TRBD1	TRBJ1-4	TRBV19	TGTGCCAGTACTCCGAGCACAGGGGGCCTTGAAAAACTGTTTTTT	CASTPSTGGLEKLFF
-	-	TRBJ1-1	TRBV28	TGTGCCAGCAGTTTGGCATTTTTGACAGCGAACACTGAAGCTTTCTTT	CASSLAFLTANTEAFF
-	-	TRBJ1-1	TRBV6-5	TGTGCCACCCTCCGAGAGGTGAACACTGAAGCTTTCTTT	CATLREVNTEAFF
few	TRBD1	TRBJ1-2	TRBV10-1	TGCGCCAGCAGTGAGTTATCCCAGGGGGTCTACACCTTC	CASSELSQGVYTF
-	-	TRBJ1-2	TRBV2	TGTGCCGGGACACCTAACTATGGCTACACCTTC	CAGTPNYGYTF
many	TRBD1	TRBJ2-1	TRBV9	TGTGCCAGCAGAGAGCAAACAGGGGGCGGCCCTTATGAGCAGTTCTTC	CASREQTGGGPYEQFF
few	-	TRBJ1-2	TRBV4-2	TGTGCCAGCAGCCAACTTAACTCAGGGGTCCATGGCTACACCTTC	CASSQLNSGVHGYTF
-	TRBD1	TRBJ1-1	TRBV28	TGTGCCAGCTTTCCAACCGGAGGCACAGGGGGGGACCCTGAAGCTTTCTTT	CASFPTGGTGGDPEAFF
-	-	TRBJ1-1	TRBV11-2	TGTGCCAGCAGCTTAGTTCAGGTAGAAGCTGAAACTTTCTTT	CASSLVQVEAETFF
many	TRBD1	TRBJ1-5	TRBV19	TGTGCCAGTAGTACGACCCGGACTCAGGGGGCTCAGCCCCAGCATTTT	CASSTTRTQGAQPQHF